This TCR beta chain was profiled in a study of early T cells in non-severe SARS-CoV-2 infection. Study-level information: Sequencing of unsorted whole blood was done on bulk RNA, leaving chains unpaired.

Unique molecular identifiers were affixed to single, distinct cDNA molecules. TCRdb reprocessed the 5' RACE reads with MiXCR, giving one entry per CDR3 protein. The table has approximately 77,000 distinct CDR3 sequences, 10% to 15% seen once. There are a few counts of this clonotype. Its antigen remains unknown. CDR1 and CDR2 from the germline V gene are MNHNS and SASEGT. The CDR3 spans 14 residues. Trimming shortened V by 7 bases and J by 4 bases, and 17 bases separated the two germline ends. The study, taken as a whole, reports: Lookups in VDJdb leaned toward anti-spike CD8 responses and missed private and CD4 specificities.

The sequence derives from an adult who was a healthcare worker with PCR-confirmed SARS-CoV-2 infection or an uninfected control (not recorded which). Sequenced material: whole blood. This sequence joins TRBV6-1 and TRBJ2-7; maybe TRBD2 (6 bases). The chain's CDR3 is CASIPGGSVYEQYF. DNA for the CDR3: TGTGCCAGCATCCCCGGGGGTTCCGTGTACGAGCAGTACTTC.